This T cell receptor (beta chain) was found in a study of shared clonotypes between healthy human individuals. The repertoire was sequenced with immunoSEQ multiplex PCR; TCRdb's copy has only in-frame clones and lacks some. This table holds a few hundred thousand clones, more than 95% found once. V lost 3 bases, J lost 4 bases, and 9 bases lay in between. The CDR3 consists of 13 residues. Germline lookup yields CDR1 MRHNA and CDR2 SNTAGT. Sequencing was carried out using naive CD4+ T cells sorted from blood. Stated subset: CD45RA+ positively selected. This rearrangement joins TRBV6-4 to TRBJ1-2; maybe TRBD1 (6 bases). The receptor comes from a woman aged 25-40 years in good health. The DNA for the CDR3 is TGTGCCAGCAGTGAGGGCAGGGGCTATGGCTACACCTTC. Amino acid sequence: CASSEGRGYGYTF.